Below, one T cell receptor beta chain is given with its context. Antigen specificity is unknown. CDR1 and CDR2 from the germline V gene are SGHVS and FQNEAQ. After removal of 2 bases from V and 8 bases from J, the junction contained 13 bases not matched to a gene. The CDR3 is made up of 17 amino acids. The data belong to a study of cytomegalovirus exposure and HLA in healthy donors. Study outcomes and limitations: The study listed under 200 cytomegalovirus-associated TCR beta chains. Sequences of the TCR beta chain were said to predict the HLA-A and HLA-B alleles of most subjects accurately. Reports described diagnosis of cytomegalovirus status by the classifier as highly specific and sensitive.

The PCR ran on 60 Vbeta and 13 Jbeta primers. Sequencing was performed with immunoSEQ multiplex PCR; in TCRdb, only in-frame clones are kept and a portion is missing. The sample carries 130,000 or so clones, less than 85% recorded once. Sequenced sample: PBMCs. The sequence was obtained from a woman aged 40 to 49 in good health and CMV-seropositive. The rearrangement links TRBV7-8 to TRBJ2-1, with TRBD2 matching over 9 bases. The CDR3 region has the DNA TGTGCCAGCAGCTTAAGTATAGCGGGAGTGAGAACGCATGAGCAGTTCTTC. Its translation is CASSLSIAGVRTHEQFF.